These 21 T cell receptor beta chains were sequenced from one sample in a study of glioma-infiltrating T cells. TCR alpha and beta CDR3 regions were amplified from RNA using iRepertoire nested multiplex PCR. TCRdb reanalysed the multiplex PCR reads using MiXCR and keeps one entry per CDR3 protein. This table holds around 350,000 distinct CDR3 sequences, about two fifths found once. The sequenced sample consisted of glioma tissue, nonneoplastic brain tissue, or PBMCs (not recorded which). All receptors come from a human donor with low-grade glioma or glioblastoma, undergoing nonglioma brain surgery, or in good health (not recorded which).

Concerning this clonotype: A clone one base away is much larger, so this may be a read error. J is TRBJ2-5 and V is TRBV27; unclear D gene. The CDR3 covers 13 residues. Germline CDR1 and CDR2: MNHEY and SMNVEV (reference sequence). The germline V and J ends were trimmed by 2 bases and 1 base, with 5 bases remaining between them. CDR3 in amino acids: CASSLQSQETQYF. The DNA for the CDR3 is TGTGCCAGCAGTTTACAAAGCCAAGAGACCCAGTACTTC.

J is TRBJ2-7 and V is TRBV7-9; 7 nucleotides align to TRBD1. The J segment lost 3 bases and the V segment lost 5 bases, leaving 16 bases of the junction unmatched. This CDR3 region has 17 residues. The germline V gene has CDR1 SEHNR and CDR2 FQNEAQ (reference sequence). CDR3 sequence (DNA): TGTGCCAGCAGCCCGAGCCGGACAGGAGCTAGAAACTACGAGCAGTACTTC. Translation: CASSPSRTGARNYEQYF.

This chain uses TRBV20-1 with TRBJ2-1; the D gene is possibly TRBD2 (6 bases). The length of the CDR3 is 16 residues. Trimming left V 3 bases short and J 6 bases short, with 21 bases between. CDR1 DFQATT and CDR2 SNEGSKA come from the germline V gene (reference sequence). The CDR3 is CSARKEGGTTCNEQFF. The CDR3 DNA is TGCAGTGCTAGGAAGGAGGGCGGGACCACCTGCAATGAGCAGTTCTTC.

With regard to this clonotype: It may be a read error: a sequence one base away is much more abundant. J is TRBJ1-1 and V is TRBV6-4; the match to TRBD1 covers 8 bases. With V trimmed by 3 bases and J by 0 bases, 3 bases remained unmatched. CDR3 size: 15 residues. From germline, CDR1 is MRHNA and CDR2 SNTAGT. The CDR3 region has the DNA TGTGCCAGCAGTGAGGACAGGGTTATGAACACTGAAGCTTTCTTT. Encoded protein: CASSEDRVMNTEAFF.

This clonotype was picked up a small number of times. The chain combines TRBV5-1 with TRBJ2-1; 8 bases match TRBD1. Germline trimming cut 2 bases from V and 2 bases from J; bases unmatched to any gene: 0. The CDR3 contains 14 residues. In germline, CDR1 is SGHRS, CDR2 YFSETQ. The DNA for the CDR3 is TGCGCCAGCAGCTTACAGGGGGCCTACAATGAGCAGTTCTTC. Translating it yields CASSLQGAYNEQFF. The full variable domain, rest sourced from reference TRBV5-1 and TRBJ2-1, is KAGVTQTPRYLIKTRGQQVTLSCSPISGHRSVSWYQQTPGQGLQFLFEYFSETQRNKGNFPGRFSGRQFSNSRSEMNVSTLELGDSALYLCASSLQGAYNEQFFGPGTRLTVL.

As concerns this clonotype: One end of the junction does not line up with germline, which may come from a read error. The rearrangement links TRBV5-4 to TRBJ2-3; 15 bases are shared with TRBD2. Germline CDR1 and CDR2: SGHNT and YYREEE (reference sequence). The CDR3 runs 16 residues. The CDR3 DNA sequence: TGTGCCAGCAGCCACCAGGGGACTAGCGGGAGGTATACGCGGTATTTT. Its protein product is CASSHQGTSGRYTRYF.

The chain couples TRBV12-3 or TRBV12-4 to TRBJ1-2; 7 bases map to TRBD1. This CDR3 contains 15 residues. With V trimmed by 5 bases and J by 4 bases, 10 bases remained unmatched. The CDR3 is CASSAGQTTPYGYTF. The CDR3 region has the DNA TGTGCCAGCAGTGCGGGACAGACAACCCCCTATGGCTACACCTTC.

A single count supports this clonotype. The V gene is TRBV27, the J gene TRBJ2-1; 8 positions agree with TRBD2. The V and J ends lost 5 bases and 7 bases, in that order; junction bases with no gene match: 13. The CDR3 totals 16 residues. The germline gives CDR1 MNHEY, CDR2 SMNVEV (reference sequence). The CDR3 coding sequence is TGTGCCAGCAGTCCCTTTCCAGCGGGAGTATGGAATGAGCAGTTCTTC. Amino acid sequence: CASSPFPAGVWNEQFF.

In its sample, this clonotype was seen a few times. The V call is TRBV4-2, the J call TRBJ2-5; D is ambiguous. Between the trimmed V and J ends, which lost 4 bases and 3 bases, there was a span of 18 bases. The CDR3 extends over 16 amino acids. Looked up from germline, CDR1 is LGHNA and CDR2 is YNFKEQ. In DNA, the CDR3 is TGTGCCAGCAGCCCATACATTTTGGGTTTAGAAGAGACCCAGTACTTC. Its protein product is CASSPYILGLEETQYF.

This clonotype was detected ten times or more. As DNA, the CDR3 is TGTGCCAGCAGCGCAGCGACGGTTAATGAGCAGTTCTTC. Amino acids: CASSAATVNEQFF. The chain employs TRBV7-2 and TRBJ2-1; D uncertain. Germline V gene sequence: CDR1 SGHTA, CDR2 FQGNSA. This CDR3 region has 13 residues. V lost 5 bases and J 7 bases, leaving 12 bases between the germline ends.

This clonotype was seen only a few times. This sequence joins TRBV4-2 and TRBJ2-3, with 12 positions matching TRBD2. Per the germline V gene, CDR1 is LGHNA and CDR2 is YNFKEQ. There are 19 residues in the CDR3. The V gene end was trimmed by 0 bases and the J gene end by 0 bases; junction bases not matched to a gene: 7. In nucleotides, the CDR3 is TGTGCCAGCAGCCAAGACGGGACTAGCGGGCCTTCTAGCACAGATACGCAGTATTTT. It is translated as CASSQDGTSGPSSTDTQYF.

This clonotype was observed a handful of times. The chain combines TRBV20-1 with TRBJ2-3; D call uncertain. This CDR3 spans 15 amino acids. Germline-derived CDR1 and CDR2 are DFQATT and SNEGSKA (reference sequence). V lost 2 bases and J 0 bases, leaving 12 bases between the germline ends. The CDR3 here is CSARSSTSSTDTQYF. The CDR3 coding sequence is TGCAGTGCTAGAAGTAGCACCTCTAGCACAGATACGCAGTATTTT.

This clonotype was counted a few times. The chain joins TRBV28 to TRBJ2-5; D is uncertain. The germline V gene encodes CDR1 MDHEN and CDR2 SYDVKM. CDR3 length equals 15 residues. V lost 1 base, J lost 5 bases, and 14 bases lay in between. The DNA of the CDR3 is TGTGCCAGCAGTTTATTGGGGTCGGCCCCTGAGACCCAGTACTTC. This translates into CASSLLGSAPETQYF. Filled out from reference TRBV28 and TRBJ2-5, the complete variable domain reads DVKVTQSSRYLVKRTGEKVFLECVQDMDHENMFWYRQDPGLGLRLIYFSYDVKMKEKGDIPEGYSVSREKKERFSLILESASTNQTSMYLCASSLLGSAPETQYFGPGTRLLVL.

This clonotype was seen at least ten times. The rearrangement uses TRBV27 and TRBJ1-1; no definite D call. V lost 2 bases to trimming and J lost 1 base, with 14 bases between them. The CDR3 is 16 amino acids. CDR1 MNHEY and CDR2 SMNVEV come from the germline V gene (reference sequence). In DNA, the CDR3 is TGTGCCAGCAGTTTACTAGGGATTCTGAGGAACACTGAAGCTTTCTTT. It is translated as CASSLLGILRNTEAFF.

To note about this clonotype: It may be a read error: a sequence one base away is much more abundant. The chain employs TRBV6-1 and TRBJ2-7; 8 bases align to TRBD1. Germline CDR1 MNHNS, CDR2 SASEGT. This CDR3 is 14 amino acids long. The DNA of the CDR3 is TGTGCCACGGACCGACAGGGGCCTTCCTACGAGCGGTACTTC. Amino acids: CATDRQGPSYERYF.

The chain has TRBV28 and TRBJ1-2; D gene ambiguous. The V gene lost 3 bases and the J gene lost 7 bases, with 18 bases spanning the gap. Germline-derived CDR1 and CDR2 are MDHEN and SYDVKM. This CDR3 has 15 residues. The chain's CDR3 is CASSFLFSKEGGYTF. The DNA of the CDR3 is TGTGCCAGCAGTTTTCTTTTCTCTAAGGAAGGTGGCTACACCTTC.

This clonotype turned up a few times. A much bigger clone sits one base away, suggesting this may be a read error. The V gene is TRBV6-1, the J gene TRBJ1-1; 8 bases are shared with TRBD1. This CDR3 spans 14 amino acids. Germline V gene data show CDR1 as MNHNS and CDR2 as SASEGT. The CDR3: CASNWDRMNTKAFF. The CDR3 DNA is TGTGCCAGCAACTGGGACAGGATGAACACTAAAGCTTTCTTT.

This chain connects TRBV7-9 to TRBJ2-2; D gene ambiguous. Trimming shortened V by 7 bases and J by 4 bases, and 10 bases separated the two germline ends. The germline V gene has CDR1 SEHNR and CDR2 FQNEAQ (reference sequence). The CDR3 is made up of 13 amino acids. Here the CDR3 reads CASNYVGTGELFF. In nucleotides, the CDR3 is TGTGCCAGCAACTATGTAGGCACCGGGGAGCTGTTTTTT.

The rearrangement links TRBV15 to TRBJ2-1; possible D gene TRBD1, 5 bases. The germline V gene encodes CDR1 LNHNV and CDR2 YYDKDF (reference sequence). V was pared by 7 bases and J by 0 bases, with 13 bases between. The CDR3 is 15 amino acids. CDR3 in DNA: TGTGCCACCACCTCAGGGCGGAGCTCCTACAATGAGCAGTTCTTC. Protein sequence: CATTSGRSSYNEQFF.

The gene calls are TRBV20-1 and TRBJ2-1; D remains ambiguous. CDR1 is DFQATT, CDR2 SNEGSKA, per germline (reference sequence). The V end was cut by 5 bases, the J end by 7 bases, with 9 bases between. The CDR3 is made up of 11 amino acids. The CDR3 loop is CSAVSGNEQFF. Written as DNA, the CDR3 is TGCAGTGCTGTGAGTGGGAATGAGCAGTTCTTC.

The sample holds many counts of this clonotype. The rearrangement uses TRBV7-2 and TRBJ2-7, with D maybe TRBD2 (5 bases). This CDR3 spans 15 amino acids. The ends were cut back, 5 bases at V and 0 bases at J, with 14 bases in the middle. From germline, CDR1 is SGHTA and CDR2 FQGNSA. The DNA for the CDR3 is TGTGCCAGCAGCCGATCTAGTGGGAGCTCCTACGAGCAGTACTTC. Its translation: CASSRSSGSSYEQYF.